This record looks at one TCR beta chain sequence and its context. The antigen is undetermined. The sample belongs to a study of a mutant IDH1 vaccine in newly diagnosed glioma. Looking at the study overall: Either 4-6 weeks after radiotherapy alone or alongside temozolomide, vaccination was begun. Treated patients had a mean age of around 39 years and a sex split that was around 62% male and 37.5% female.

Some clones are missing from TCRdb's copy, which holds only in-frame ones; the method was immunoSEQ multiplex PCR. The sample lists about 31,000 clones; roughly 78% were seen once. Time point described: week 35, safety follow-up. Each dose delivered 300 ug of mutant IDH1 20-mer peptide subcutaneously with imiquimod. Patients had eight vaccinations, in weeks 1, 3, 5, 7, 11, 15, 19 and 23. The CDR3 is 14 amino acids. Per the germline V gene, CDR1 is SGHDN and CDR2 is FVKESK. V lost 4 bases and J lost 4, with 13 bases in between. Study-wide results and limits: Pseudoprogression seemingly bore no relation to changes in top peripheral T cell clonotypes.

The chain joins TRBV14 to TRBJ2-5; D may match TRBD1 or TRBD2 (5 bases each). The receptor's source is a woman aged 40 to 50 with glioma. This sample comprised PBMCs, obtained from a glioma patient whose treatment included an IDH1 peptide vaccine. The CDR3 here is CASSPGRWIETQYF. CDR3 in DNA: TGTGCCAGCAGCCCGGGACGTTGGATAGAGACCCAGTACTTC.